This T cell receptor beta chain originates from a study of shared clonotypes between healthy human individuals. The protocol was immunoSEQ multiplex PCR, while the TCRdb copy is restricted to in-frame clones and leaves out a portion. The table lists about 2,200,000 clones, about 93% of them singletons, with 1.7% in the top ten. V shed 0 bases and J shed 6 bases, with 15 bases lying between them. Germline-derived CDR1 and CDR2 are SGHTA and FQGNSA. This CDR3 region has 15 residues. Naivety among CD8 cells was defined by CD45RO negativity and positive CCR7 selection, thereby excluding terminally differentiated effector memory CD45RA+ cells.

This clonotype was sampled from a man younger than 35 in good health. Some clones in this sample may be carry-over from other donors' samples. The chain employs TRBV7-2 and TRBJ2-7; D ambiguous. What was sequenced was naive CD8+ T cells from PBMCs. The CDR3 reads CASSLAFQGVGEQYF. For the CDR3, the DNA is TGTGCCAGCAGCTTAGCGTTTCAAGGAGTGGGCGAGCAGTACTTC. Drawing the rest from reference TRBV7-2 and TRBJ2-7, the complete variable domain is GAGVSQSPSNKVTEKGKDVELRCDPISGHTALYWYRQSLGQGLEFLIYFQGNSAPDKSGLPSDRFSAERTGGSVSTLTIQRTQQEDSAVYLCASSLAFQGVGEQYFGPGTRLTVT.